Listed below are T cell receptor beta chains from one sample, sequenced in a study of response to subunit inactivated influenza vaccine. TCRdb reanalysed the RT-PCR reads using MiXCR and keeps one entry per CDR3 protein. The sample includes roughly 630,000 distinct CDR3 sequences, 11% to 15% of them seen just once. The specimen was PBMCs from blood, collected around two weeks before vaccination. These receptors were collected from a man aged 50 or older who received an inactivated influenza vaccine. The CDR3 runs from the conserved cysteine through the conserved F or W. D genes are given only for firm matches. Rows may omit the clone size; those that give it use once, few, many or a size class.

d_call clone_size j_call v_call cdr3_length cdr3_aa cdr3_nt
. few TRBJ2-3 TRBV28 17 CASSSGLSVLGADTQYF TGTGCCAGCAGTTCCGGACTATCGGTATTAGGGGCAGATACGCAGTATTTT
. many TRBJ2-5 TRBV20-1 14 CSASTGGKEETQYF TGCAGTGCCTCGACTGGGGGGAAGGAAGAGACCCAGTACTTC
. . TRBJ1-4 TRBV2 15 CASSNRRINNEKLFF TGTGCCAGCAGTAACCGACGGATTAATAATGAAAAACTGTTTTTT
. . TRBJ2-2 TRBV12-3/TRBV12-4 14 CASSSWTDTGEPFF TGTGCCAGCAGTTCCTGGACAGACACCGGGGAGCCGTTTTTT
. . TRBJ2-1 TRBV18 17 CASSPRAARGMYNEQFF TGTGCCAGCTCACCACGAGCGGCGCGGGGTATGTACAATGAGCAGTTCTTC
TRBD1 many TRBJ1-6 TRBV7-2 16 CASSLAGTGLNSPLHF TGTGCCAGCAGCTTAGCTGGGACAGGGCTTAATTCACCCCTCCACTTT
TRBD1 few TRBJ1-2 TRBV20-1 15 CSAWDRGLTNYGYTF TGCAGTGCATGGGACAGGGGATTGACTAACTATGGCTACACCTTC
. many TRBJ2-7 TRBV10-3 16 CAIRKTSGTQEYEQYF TGTGCCATAAGAAAGACATCCGGGACCCAAGAGTACGAGCAGTACTTC
. . TRBJ2-3 TRBV6-1 13 CASSPLGPDTQYF TGTGCCAGCAGTCCCCTGGGTCCCGATACGCAGTATTTT
TRBD2 many TRBJ2-3 TRBV4-2 17 CASSQELLAGVPDTQYF TGTGCCAGCAGCCAAGAATTACTAGCGGGGGTGCCAGATACGCAGTATTTT
TRBD2 few TRBJ2-5 TRBV29-1 12 CSAGLAGETQYF TGCAGCGCCGGACTAGCGGGAGAGACCCAGTACTTC
. few TRBJ1-5 TRBV2 14 CASNREMRNQPQHF TGTGCCAGCAATAGGGAGATGCGCAATCAGCCCCAGCATTTT
TRBD2 . TRBJ2-7 TRBV4-1 15 CASSHISGGYYEQYF TGCGCCAGCAGCCATATTAGCGGGGGTTACTACGAGCAGTACTTC
TRBD2 few TRBJ2-3 TRBV28 15 CASSAIGEGTDTQYF TGTGCCAGCAGCGCTATCGGGGAGGGAACAGATACGCAGTATTTT
. . TRBJ2-1 TRBV7-9 14 CASYGVASYNEQFF TGTGCCAGCTACGGAGTAGCGTCCTACAATGAGCAGTTCTTC
. . TRBJ2-7 TRBV15 14 CATSKRGGLDEQYF TGTGCCACCAGCAAAAGGGGGGGTCTCGACGAGCAGTACTTC
. few TRBJ1-1 TRBV7-2 14 CASRDIRVNTEAFF TGTGCCAGCAGGGACATCAGGGTTAACACTGAAGCTTTCTTT
TRBD2 many TRBJ2-2 TRBV7-9 17 CASSLGGGAANTGELFF TGTGCCAGCAGCTTAGGCGGGGGGGCCGCGAACACCGGGGAGCTGTTTTTT
TRBD2 . TRBJ2-3 TRBV9 19 CASSVGGLAGGVSTDTQYF TGTGCCAGCAGCGTAGGTGGACTAGCGGGAGGGGTGAGCACAGATACGCAGTATTTT
. . TRBJ1-5 TRBV28 14 CASSLRALILPQHF TGTGCCAGCAGCCTCCGGGCCCTGATTCTGCCTCAGCATTTT
. few TRBJ2-3 TRBV7-9 15 CASSLVGGDTDTQYF TGTGCCAGCAGCTTAGTCGGGGGCGATACAGATACGCAGTATTTT
. . TRBJ2-1 TRBV9 14 CASSARRDSNEQFF TGTGCCAGCAGTGCGCGCCGGGACTCCAATGAGCAGTTCTTC
TRBD1 few TRBJ1-4 TRBV7-2 15 CASSLVGTGNEKLFF TGTGCCAGCAGCTTAGTCGGGACAGGGAATGAAAAACTGTTTTTT
TRBD2 . TRBJ2-5 TRBV9 15 CASSVGNGLAETQYF TGTGCCAGCAGCGTGGGGAATGGACTAGCTGAGACCCAGTACTTC
. once TRBJ2-1 TRBV9 15 CASSSSVESNNEQFF TGTGCCAGCAGCTCCTCAGTGGAGAGCAACAATGAGCAGTTCTTC
TRBD2 . TRBJ2-7 TRBV20-1 13 CSARSGRAPQQYF TGCAGTGCTAGGAGCGGGAGGGCCCCCCAGCAGTACTTC
TRBD2 few TRBJ2-1 TRBV5-1 16 CASRRTSGRGYNEQFF TGCGCCAGCAGACGGACTAGCGGGAGAGGTTACAATGAGCAGTTCTTC
. . TRBJ1-1 TRBV7-9 12 CALGQGNTEAFF TGTGCCCTAGGGCAGGGGAACACTGAAGCTTTCTTT
TRBD1 . TRBJ2-1 TRBV7-9 14 CASIGQGAFNEQFF TGTGCCAGCATTGGACAGGGGGCTTTCAATGAGCAGTTCTTC
TRBD2 . TRBJ2-1 TRBV29-1 14 CSVKTSGRENEQFF TGCAGCGTCAAGACTAGCGGCAGAGAGAATGAGCAGTTCTTC
TRBD2 many TRBJ2-2 TRBV12-3/TRBV12-4 15 CASSISGRRAGELFF TGTGCCAGCAGTATTAGCGGGAGGAGGGCCGGGGAGCTGTTTTTT
. . TRBJ2-2 TRBV18 16 CASSTALGVGTGELFF TGTGCCAGCTCAACGGCCCTTGGAGTCGGCACCGGGGAGCTGTTTTTT
. few TRBJ1-6 TRBV3-1 14 CASSRGTDNSPLHF TGTGCCAGCAGCCGGGGGACCGACAATTCACCCCTCCACTTT
. few TRBJ2-7 TRBV18 14 CASSRGSLGYEQYF TGTGCCAGCTCACGTGGGTCTTTGGGCTACGAGCAGTACTTC
. . TRBJ2-4 TRBV4-1 18 CASSPVRWVLGAKNIQYF TGCGCCAGCAGCCCGGTGAGATGGGTCCTGGGAGCCAAAAACATTCAGTACTTC
TRBD1 . TRBJ2-1 TRBV24-1 15 CATSNTGTGGNEQFF TGTGCCACCAGTAATACCGGGACAGGGGGCAATGAGCAGTTCTTC
. . TRBJ1-6 TRBV15 14 CATSGGEGNSPLHF TGTGCCACCAGTGGAGGTGAGGGTAATTCACCCCTCCACTTT
TRBD1 many TRBJ2-2 TRBV5-1 15 CATLPGTGYTGELFF TGCGCCACCCTACCCGGGACAGGGTACACCGGGGAGCTGTTTTTT
. many TRBJ2-7 TRBV7-2 13 CASSLTRSYEQYF TGTGCCAGCAGCTTGACCCGCTCCTACGAGCAGTACTTC
TRBD2 . TRBJ2-1 TRBV18 15 CASSPGRESYNEQFF TGTGCCAGCTCACCAGGGCGGGAGTCCTACAATGAGCAGTTCTTC
. . TRBJ1-4 TRBV10-2 13 CASKGSKNEKLFF TGCGCCTCTAAGGGGTCCAAAAATGAAAAACTGTTTTTT
. few TRBJ2-7 TRBV20-1 11 CSVRNSYEQYF TGCAGTGTGCGGAACTCCTACGAGCAGTACTTC
. few TRBJ2-2 TRBV5-6 17 CASSLPTGIFNTGELFF TGTGCCAGCAGCTTGCCAACAGGGATTTTTAACACCGGGGAGCTGTTTTTT
TRBD1 few TRBJ2-2 TRBV2 15 CASIPGQGFNGELFF TGTGCCAGCATTCCGGGACAGGGATTTAACGGGGAGCTGTTTTTT
. many TRBJ2-5 TRBV20-1 12 CSALGYQETQYF TGCAGTGCGTTGGGTTACCAAGAGACCCAGTACTTC
. many TRBJ1-1 TRBV10-3 13 CAISPGMNTEAFF TGTGCCATCAGCCCAGGAATGAACACTGAAGCTTTCTTT
. . TRBJ2-1 TRBV6-5 14 CASSYSTDYNEQFF TGTGCCAGCAGTTACTCGACTGACTACAATGAGCAGTTCTTC
. . TRBJ2-5 TRBV30 12 CAWSSQAETQYF TGTGCCTGGAGTTCCCAGGCCGAGACCCAGTACTTC
. few TRBJ2-3 TRBV18 15 CASSPLQRSTDTQYF TGTGCCAGCTCACCCCTCCAGCGAAGCACAGATACGCAGTATTTT
. many TRBJ1-1 TRBV5-1 13 CASTPLGNTEAFF TGCGCCAGCACCCCCCTGGGGAACACTGAAGCTTTCTTT
TRBD1 . TRBJ2-7 TRBV9 15 CASSPRQGTTYEQYF TGTGCCAGCAGCCCCCGACAGGGGACCACCTACGAGCAGTACTTC
TRBD2 many TRBJ2-3 TRBV7-2 16 CASSSGLAGGPHTQYF TGTGCCAGCAGCTCCGGACTAGCGGGAGGGCCACATACGCAGTATTTT
TRBD1 few TRBJ1-4 TRBV5-4 14 CASSDRVTGEKLFF TGTGCCAGCAGCGACAGGGTTACGGGTGAAAAACTGTTTTTT
. few TRBJ2-1 TRBV20-1 13 CSAGGSSYNEQFF TGCAGTGCTGGGGGTAGCTCCTACAATGAGCAGTTCTTC
TRBD2 . TRBJ2-3 TRBV30 14 CAWSRLAATDTQYF TGTGCCTGGAGTAGACTAGCGGCCACAGATACGCAGTATTTT
. many TRBJ1-2 TRBV6-1 12 CASSESSYGYTF TGTGCCAGCAGTGAAAGCAGTTATGGCTACACCTTC